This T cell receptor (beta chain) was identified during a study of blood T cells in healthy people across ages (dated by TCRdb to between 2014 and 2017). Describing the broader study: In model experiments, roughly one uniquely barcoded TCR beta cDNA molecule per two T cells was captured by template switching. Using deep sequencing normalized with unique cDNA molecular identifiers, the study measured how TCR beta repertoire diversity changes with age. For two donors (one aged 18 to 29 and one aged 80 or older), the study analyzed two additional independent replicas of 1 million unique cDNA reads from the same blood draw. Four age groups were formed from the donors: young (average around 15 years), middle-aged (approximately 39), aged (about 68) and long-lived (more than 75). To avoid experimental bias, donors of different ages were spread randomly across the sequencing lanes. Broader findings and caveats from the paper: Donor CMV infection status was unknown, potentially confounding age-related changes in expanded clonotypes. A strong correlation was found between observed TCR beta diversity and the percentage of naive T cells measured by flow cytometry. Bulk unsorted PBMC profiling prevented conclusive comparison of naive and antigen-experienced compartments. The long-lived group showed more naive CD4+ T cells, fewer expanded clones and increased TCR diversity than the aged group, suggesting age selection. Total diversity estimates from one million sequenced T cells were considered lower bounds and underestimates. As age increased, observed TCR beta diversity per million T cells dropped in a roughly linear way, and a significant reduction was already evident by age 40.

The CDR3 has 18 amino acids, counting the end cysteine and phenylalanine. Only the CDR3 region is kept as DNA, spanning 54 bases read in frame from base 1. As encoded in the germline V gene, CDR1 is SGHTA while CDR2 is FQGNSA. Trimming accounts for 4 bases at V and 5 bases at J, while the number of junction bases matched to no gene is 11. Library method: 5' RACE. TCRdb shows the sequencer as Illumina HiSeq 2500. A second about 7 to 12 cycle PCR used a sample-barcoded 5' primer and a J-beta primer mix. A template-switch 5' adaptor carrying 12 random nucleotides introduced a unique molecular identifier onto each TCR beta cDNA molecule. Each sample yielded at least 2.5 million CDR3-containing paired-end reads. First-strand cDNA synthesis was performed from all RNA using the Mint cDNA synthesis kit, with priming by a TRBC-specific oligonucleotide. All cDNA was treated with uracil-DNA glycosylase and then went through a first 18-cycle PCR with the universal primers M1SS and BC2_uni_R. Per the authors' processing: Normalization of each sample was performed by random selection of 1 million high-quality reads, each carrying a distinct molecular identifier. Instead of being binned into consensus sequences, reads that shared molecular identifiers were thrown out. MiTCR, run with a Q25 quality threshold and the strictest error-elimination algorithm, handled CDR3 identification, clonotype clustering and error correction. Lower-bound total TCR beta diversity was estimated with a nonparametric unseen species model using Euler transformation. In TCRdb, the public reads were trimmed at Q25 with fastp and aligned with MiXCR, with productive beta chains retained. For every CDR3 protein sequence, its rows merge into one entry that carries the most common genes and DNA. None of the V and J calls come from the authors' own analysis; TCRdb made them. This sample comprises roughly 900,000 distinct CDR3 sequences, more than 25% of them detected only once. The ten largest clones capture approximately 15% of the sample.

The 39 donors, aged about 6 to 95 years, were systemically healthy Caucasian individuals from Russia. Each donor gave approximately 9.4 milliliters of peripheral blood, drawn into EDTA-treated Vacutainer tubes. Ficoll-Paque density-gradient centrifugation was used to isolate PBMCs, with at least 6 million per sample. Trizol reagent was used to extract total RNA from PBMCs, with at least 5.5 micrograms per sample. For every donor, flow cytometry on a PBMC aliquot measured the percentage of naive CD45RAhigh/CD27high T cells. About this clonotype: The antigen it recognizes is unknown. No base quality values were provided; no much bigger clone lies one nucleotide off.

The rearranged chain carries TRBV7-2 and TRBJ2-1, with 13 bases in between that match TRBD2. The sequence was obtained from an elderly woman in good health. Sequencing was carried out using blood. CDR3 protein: CASSSTHLLAGGDNEQFF. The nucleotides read TGTGCCAGCAGCTCGACCCACCTACTAGCGGGAGGGGACAATGAGCAGTTCTTC.